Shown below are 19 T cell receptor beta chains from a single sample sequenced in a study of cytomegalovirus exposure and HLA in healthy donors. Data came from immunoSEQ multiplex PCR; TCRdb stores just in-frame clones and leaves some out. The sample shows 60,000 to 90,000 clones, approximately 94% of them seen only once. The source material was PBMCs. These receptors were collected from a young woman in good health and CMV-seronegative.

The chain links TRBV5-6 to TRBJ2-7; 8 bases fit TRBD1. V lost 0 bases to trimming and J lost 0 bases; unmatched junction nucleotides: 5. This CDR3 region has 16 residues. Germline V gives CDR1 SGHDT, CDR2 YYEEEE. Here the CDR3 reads CASSLGQGIISYEQYF. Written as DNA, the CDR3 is TGTGCCAGCAGCTTGGGACAGGGGATAATCTCCTACGAGCAGTACTTC.

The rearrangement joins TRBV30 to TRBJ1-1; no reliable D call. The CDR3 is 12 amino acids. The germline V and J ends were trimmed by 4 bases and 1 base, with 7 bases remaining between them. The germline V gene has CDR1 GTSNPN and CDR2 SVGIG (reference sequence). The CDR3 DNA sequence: TGTGCCTGGAAAACCAGGAACACTGAAGCTTTCTTT. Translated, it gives CAWKTRNTEAFF.

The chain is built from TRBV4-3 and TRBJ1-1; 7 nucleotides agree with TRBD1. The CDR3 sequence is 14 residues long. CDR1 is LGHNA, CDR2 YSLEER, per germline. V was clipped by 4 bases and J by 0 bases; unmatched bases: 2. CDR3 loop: CASSRDRLNTEAFF. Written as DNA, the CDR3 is TGCGCCAGCAGCCGGGACAGATTGAACACTGAAGCTTTCTTT.

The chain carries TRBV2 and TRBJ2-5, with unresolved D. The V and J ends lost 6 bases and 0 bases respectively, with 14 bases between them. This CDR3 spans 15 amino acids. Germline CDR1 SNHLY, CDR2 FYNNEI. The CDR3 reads CASRFGYIYQETQYF. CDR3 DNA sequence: TGTGCCAGCAGGTTTGGTTACATATACCAAGAGACCCAGTACTTC.

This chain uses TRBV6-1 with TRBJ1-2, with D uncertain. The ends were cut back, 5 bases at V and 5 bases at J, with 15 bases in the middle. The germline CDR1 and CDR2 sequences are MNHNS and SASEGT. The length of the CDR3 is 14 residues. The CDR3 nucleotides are TGTGCCAGCAGTACCCATAATCGGGGTTATGGCTACACCTTC. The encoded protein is CASSTHNRGYGYTF.

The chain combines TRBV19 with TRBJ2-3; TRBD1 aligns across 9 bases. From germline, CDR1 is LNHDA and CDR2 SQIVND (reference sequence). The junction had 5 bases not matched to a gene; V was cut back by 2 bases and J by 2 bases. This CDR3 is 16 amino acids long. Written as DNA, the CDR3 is TGTGCCAGTAGTATATCCGGGACAGGGTACACAGATACGCAGTATTTT. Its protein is CASSISGTGYTDTQYF.

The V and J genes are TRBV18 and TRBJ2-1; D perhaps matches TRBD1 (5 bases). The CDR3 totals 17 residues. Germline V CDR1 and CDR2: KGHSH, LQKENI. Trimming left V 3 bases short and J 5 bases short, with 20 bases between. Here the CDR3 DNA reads TGTGCCAGCTCACCCAGGATGGACATCTGGGGTCACAATGAGCAGTTCTTC. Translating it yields CASSPRMDIWGHNEQFF.

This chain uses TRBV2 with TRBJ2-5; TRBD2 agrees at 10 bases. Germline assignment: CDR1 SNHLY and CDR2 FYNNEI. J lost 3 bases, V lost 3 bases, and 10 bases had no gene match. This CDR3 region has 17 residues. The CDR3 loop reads CASSDPLAGALKETQYF. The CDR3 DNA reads TGTGCCAGCAGTGATCCCCTAGCGGGGGCCCTAAAAGAGACCCAGTACTTC.

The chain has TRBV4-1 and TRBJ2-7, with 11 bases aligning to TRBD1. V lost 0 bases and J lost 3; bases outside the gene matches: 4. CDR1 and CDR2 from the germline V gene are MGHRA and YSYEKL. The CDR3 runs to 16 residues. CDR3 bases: TGCGCCAGCAGCCAAGATTCGGGACAGGGGGGCTACGAGCAGTACTTC. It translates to CASSQDSGQGGYEQYF.

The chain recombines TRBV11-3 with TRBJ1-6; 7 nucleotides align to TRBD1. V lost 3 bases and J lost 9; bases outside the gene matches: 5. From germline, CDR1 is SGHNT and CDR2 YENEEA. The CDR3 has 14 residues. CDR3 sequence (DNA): TGTGCCAGCAGCTTGACAGGGTACGGTTCACCCCTCCACTTT. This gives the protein CASSLTGYGSPLHF.

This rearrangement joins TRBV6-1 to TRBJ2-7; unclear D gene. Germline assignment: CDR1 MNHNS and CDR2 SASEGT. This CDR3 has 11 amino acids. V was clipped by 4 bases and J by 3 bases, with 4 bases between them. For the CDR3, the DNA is TGTGCCAGCAGTGTTAACTACGAGCAGTACTTC. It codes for CASSVNYEQYF.

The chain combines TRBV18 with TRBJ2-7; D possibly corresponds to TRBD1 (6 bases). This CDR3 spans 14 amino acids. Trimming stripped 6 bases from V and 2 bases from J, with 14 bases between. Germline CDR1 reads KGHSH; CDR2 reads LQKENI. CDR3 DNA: TGTGCCAGCTCGTTCCGGGACACCACCTACGAGCAGTACTTC. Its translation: CASSFRDTTYEQYF.

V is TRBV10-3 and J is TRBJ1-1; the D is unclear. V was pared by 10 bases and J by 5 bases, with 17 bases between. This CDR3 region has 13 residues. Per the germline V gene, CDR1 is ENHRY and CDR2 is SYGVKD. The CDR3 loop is CATLSVRDTEAFF. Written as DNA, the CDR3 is TGTGCCACCCTATCCGTACGGGATACTGAAGCTTTCTTT.

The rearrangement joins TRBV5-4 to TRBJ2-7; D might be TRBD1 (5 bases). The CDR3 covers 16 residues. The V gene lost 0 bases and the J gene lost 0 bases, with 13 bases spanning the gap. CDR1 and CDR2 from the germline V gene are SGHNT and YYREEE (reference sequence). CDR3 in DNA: TGTGCCAGCAGCTTGGCCATGAACAGGAACTCCTACGAGCAGTACTTC. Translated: CASSLAMNRNSYEQYF.

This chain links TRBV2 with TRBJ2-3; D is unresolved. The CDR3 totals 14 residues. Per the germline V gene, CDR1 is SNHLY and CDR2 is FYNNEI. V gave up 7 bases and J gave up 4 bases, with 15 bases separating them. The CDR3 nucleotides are TGTGCCAGCACGGAGAGACGAGATTCAGATACGCAGTATTTT. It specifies CASTERRDSDTQYF.

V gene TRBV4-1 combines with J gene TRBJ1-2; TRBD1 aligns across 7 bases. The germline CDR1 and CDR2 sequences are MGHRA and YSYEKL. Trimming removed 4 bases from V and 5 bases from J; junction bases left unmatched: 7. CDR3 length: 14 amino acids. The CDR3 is CASSLFEQGYGYTF. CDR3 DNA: TGCGCCAGCAGCCTCTTCGAACAGGGGTATGGCTACACCTTC.

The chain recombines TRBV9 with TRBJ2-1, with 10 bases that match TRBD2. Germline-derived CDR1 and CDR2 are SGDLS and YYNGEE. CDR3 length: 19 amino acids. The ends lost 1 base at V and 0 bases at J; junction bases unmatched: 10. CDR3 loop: CASSVRSGGAQASYNEQFF. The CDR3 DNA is TGTGCCAGCAGCGTACGGAGCGGGGGGGCCCAAGCCTCCTACAATGAGCAGTTCTTC.

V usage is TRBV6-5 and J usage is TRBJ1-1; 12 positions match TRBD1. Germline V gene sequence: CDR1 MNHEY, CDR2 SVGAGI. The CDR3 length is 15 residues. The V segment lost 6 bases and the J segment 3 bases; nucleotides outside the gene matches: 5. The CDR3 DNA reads TGTGCCAGCAGGGGACAGGGGGCAGGGGACACTGAAGCTTTCTTT. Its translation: CASRGQGAGDTEAFF.

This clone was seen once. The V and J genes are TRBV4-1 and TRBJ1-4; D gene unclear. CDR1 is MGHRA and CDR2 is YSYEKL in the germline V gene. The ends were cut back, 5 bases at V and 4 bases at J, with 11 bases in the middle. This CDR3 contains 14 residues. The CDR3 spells CASSREENNEKLFF. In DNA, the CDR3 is TGCGCCAGCAGCAGAGAGGAAAATAATGAAAAACTGTTTTTT.